Each of the 26 T cell receptor beta chains below was sequenced from the same sample in a study of shared clonotypes between healthy human individuals. The assay was immunoSEQ multiplex PCR, and TCRdb's table has in-frame clones only and misses some. The data contain 1,400,000 or so clones, 98% to 99% of them singletons. Source material: naive CD4+ T cells sorted from blood. This sample's subset: CD45RA+ positively selected. The receptor set was obtained from a man in his thirties or forties in good health.

The chain links TRBV5-1 to TRBJ2-2, with D uncertain. Per the germline V gene, CDR1 is SGHRS and CDR2 is YFSETQ. V lost 2 bases to trimming and J lost 4 bases, with 9 bases between them. This CDR3 has 14 amino acids. The CDR3, as DNA: TGCGCCAGCAGCTTAGTTATCGGCACCGGGGAGCTGTTTTTT. Protein: CASSLVIGTGELFF.

The chain combines TRBV7-2 with TRBJ2-7; the match to TRBD2 covers 13 bases. Trimming took 5 bases from V and 10 from J; bases not matched to a gene: 14. The CDR3 loop spans 16 amino acids. Germline CDR1 reads SGHTA; CDR2 reads FQGNSA. CDR3 region: CASSPGLAGNFPDQYF. In DNA form, the CDR3 reads TGTGCCAGCAGCCCGGGACTAGCGGGAAATTTCCCCGATCAGTACTTC.

V usage is TRBV19 and J usage is TRBJ2-5, with D possibly being TRBD1 (6 bases). CDR3 length: 16 amino acids. Trimming removed 2 bases at V and 5 bases at J, with 18 bases between. CDR1 is LNHDA, CDR2 SQIVND, per germline (reference sequence). CDR3 DNA: TGTGCCAGTAGTATACGTGGGACCGCAGGGGTGGAGACCCAGTACTTC. It encodes CASSIRGTAGVETQYF.

This clone is a singleton in its sample. The chain recombines TRBV2 with TRBJ2-7; 9 nucleotides align to TRBD1. Trimming at V came to 1 base and at J to 3 bases, leaving 1 base not matched to a gene. CDR1 is SNHLY, CDR2 FYNNEI, per germline. The CDR3 runs 14 residues. CDR3 loop: CASSEGTGVYEQYF. CDR3 coding DNA: TGTGCCAGCAGTGAAGGGACAGGGGTCTACGAGCAGTACTTC.

The genes are TRBV5-4 and TRBJ1-3, with D uncertain. The V and J ends lost 1 base and 4 bases respectively, with 6 bases between them. Germline values: CDR1 SGHNT, CDR2 YYREEE (reference sequence). The length of the CDR3 is 13 residues. This CDR3 reads CASSLWSGNTIYF. CDR3 DNA: TGTGCCAGCAGCTTGTGGAGCGGAAACACCATATATTTT.

This chain joins TRBV9 and TRBJ1-2, with TRBD1 matching 8 bases. Germline assignment: CDR1 SGDLS and CDR2 YYNGEE. V gave up 4 bases and J gave up 8 bases; unmatched junction bases: 10. The CDR3 contains 14 residues. CDR3 sequence reads: CASSPDRGSWGYTF. In DNA form, the CDR3 reads TGTGCCAGCAGCCCAGACAGGGGTTCTTGGGGCTACACCTTC.

The chain has TRBV5-5 and TRBJ2-3, with D possibly being TRBD2 (5 bases). The germline CDR1 and CDR2 sequences are SGHKS and YYEKEE (reference sequence). The CDR3 spans 13 residues. Deletions cut 2 bases from V and 6 bases from J, with 10 bases between. The CDR3 region has the DNA TGTGCCAGCAGCTTAGCGGCTGGGGATACGCAGTATTTT. Translation gives CASSLAAGDTQYF. The full variable domain, its missing parts supplied by reference TRBV5-5 and TRBJ2-3, is DAGVTQSPTHLIKTRGQQVTLRCSPISGHKSVSWYQQVLGQGPQFIFQYYEKEERGRGNFPDRFSARQFPNYSSELNVNALLLGDSALYLCASSLAAGDTQYFGPGTRLTVL.

The chain couples TRBV4-3 to TRBJ1-5; no reliable D call. The CDR3 runs to 13 residues. CDR1 is LGHNA, CDR2 YSLEER, per germline. V was cut by 0 bases and J by 5 bases, with 5 bases left in between. This CDR3 reads CASSQEIDQPQHF. CDR3 bases: TGCGCCAGCAGCCAAGAGATAGATCAGCCCCAGCATTTT.

The chain is built from TRBV14 and TRBJ2-5; maybe TRBD1 (6 bases). V lost 3 bases and J 7 bases, leaving 9 bases between the germline ends. The CDR3 totals 12 residues. Germline CDR1 is SGHDN and CDR2 is FVKESK. The CDR3 region is CASSQGTWTQYF. The CDR3 DNA sequence: TGTGCCAGCAGCCAGGGGACATGGACCCAGTACTTC.

This rearrangement joins TRBV9 to TRBJ2-1; TRBD2 matches at 13 bases. The CDR3 is 20 amino acids. The germline V gene encodes CDR1 SGDLS and CDR2 YYNGEE. Trimming removed 4 bases from V and 5 bases from J; junction bases left unmatched: 18. The CDR3 sequence: CASSPRGRTSGGTNDNEQFF. The DNA for the CDR3 is TGTGCCAGCAGCCCTAGAGGAAGGACTAGCGGGGGAACCAATGACAATGAGCAGTTCTTC.

V is TRBV5-1 and J is TRBJ1-2, with D uncertain. Germline assignment: CDR1 SGHRS and CDR2 YFSETQ. This CDR3 spans 12 amino acids. Trimming left V 5 bases short and J 6 bases short, with 11 bases between. For the CDR3, the DNA is TGCGCCAGCAGAGGAGGGAAGGATGGCTACACCTTC. It yields the protein CASRGGKDGYTF.

This clone has only one observation. The chain recombines TRBV6-5 with TRBJ1-5, with 8 bases fitting TRBD1. J was trimmed by 3 bases and V by 5 bases; bases with no gene match: 6. The CDR3 is 15 amino acids. Germline V gives CDR1 MNHEY, CDR2 SVGAGI. For the CDR3, the DNA is TGTGCCAGCAGTCGGACAGGGACTCTCAATCAGCCCCAGCATTTT. Protein product: CASSRTGTLNQPQHF.

The chain combines TRBV4-1 with TRBJ2-3; D tentatively reads TRBD1 or TRBD2 (5 bases each). The CDR3 runs 16 residues. In germline, CDR1 is MGHRA, CDR2 YSYEKL. Trimming stripped 0 bases from V and 2 bases from J, with 12 bases between. CDR3 nucleotides: TGCGCCAGCAGCCAAGACGGGGCAGGTATCACAGATACGCAGTATTTT. Translating it yields CASSQDGAGITDTQYF.

The V gene is TRBV9, the J gene TRBJ2-3; D gene unclear. Trimming took 3 bases from V and 1 from J, leaving 9 bases between them. The CDR3 covers 14 residues. Germline values: CDR1 SGDLS, CDR2 YYNGEE. As DNA, the CDR3 is TGTGCCAGCAGCGGTCTTAACCGCACAGATACGCAGTATTTT. Its translation is CASSGLNRTDTQYF.

The rearrangement uses TRBV28 and TRBJ2-5; D not certain. Looked up from germline, CDR1 is MDHEN and CDR2 is SYDVKM. V was pared by 6 bases and J by 3 bases, with 17 bases between. The CDR3 totals 15 residues. DNA of the CDR3: TGTGCCAGCAGATCCTCTCGAGGACCTGAAGAGACCCAGTACTTC. Residues: CASRSSRGPEETQYF.

On this clone: Other DNA sequences within the sample encode an identical CDR3. The CDR3: CASSSGGDGYTF. CDR3 sequence (DNA): TGTGCCAGCAGCTCAGGGGGCGACGGCTACACCTTC. The chain couples TRBV28 to TRBJ1-2, with 8 bases fitting TRBD1. This CDR3 region has 12 residues. Trimming took 6 bases from V and 8 from J; bases not matched to a gene: 5. The germline V gene has CDR1 MDHEN and CDR2 SYDVKM.

This sequence joins TRBV7-2 and TRBJ2-3, with no clear D. The germline CDR1 and CDR2 sequences are SGHTA and FQGNSA. The CDR3 loop spans 14 amino acids. V shed 1 base and J shed 2 bases, with 7 bases lying between them. The CDR3 DNA is TGTGCCAGCAGCTTAGAAGACATCACAGATACGCAGTATTTT. This encodes CASSLEDITDTQYF.

This chain links TRBV7-6 with TRBJ2-2; D unresolved. Looked up from germline, CDR1 is SGHVS and CDR2 is FNYEAQ. Deletions cut 4 bases from V and 0 bases from J, with 3 bases between. The CDR3 loop spans 13 amino acids. The CDR3 loop is CASSSTNTGELFF. The CDR3 DNA follows: TGTGCCAGCAGCTCTACGAACACCGGGGAGCTGTTTTTT.

The chain joins TRBV5-5 to TRBJ2-3, with 14 bases matching TRBD2. Germline assignment: CDR1 SGHKS and CDR2 YYEKEE (reference sequence). CDR3 length: 16 amino acids. V was clipped by 4 bases and J by 6 bases; unmatched bases: 7. The CDR3 is CASSSGLAGGKDTQYF. In nucleotides, the CDR3 is TGTGCCAGCAGCAGTGGACTAGCGGGGGGTAAGGATACGCAGTATTTT. Filled out from reference TRBV5-5 and TRBJ2-3, the complete variable domain reads DAGVTQSPTHLIKTRGQQVTLRCSPISGHKSVSWYQQVLGQGPQFIFQYYEKEERGRGNFPDRFSARQFPNYSSELNVNALLLGDSALYLCASSSGLAGGKDTQYFGPGTRLTVL.

DNA of the CDR3: TGTGCCAGCATCACCCGGGGTGGCAGGGGCTATGGCTACACCTTC. Translating it yields CASITRGGRGYGYTF. This chain links TRBV5-6 with TRBJ1-2; maybe TRBD1 (6 bases). Germline CDR1 SGHDT, CDR2 YYEEEE. Trimming took 6 bases from V and 4 from J, leaving 19 bases between them. The CDR3 is made up of 15 amino acids.

The gene calls are TRBV30 and TRBJ1-3; TRBD1 is a possible D gene (6 bases). This CDR3 is 17 amino acids long. Per the germline V gene, CDR1 is GTSNPN and CDR2 is SVGIG (reference sequence). Between the trimmed V and J ends, which lost 1 base and 0 bases, there was a span of 16 bases. CDR3 sequence (DNA): TGTGCCTGGAGTGGGTTTCCGGGACAATCCTCTGGAAACACCATATATTTT. Translation: CAWSGFPGQSSGNTIYF.

This clone was seen just once. The chain joins TRBV4-1 to TRBJ2-1; D unresolved. CDR1 and CDR2 (germline): MGHRA, YSYEKL. The CDR3 contains 15 residues. V dropped 1 base and J dropped 0 bases, with 7 bases sitting between them. CDR3: CASSQVQSSYNEQFF. In DNA, the CDR3 is TGCGCCAGCAGCCAAGTACAGAGCTCCTACAATGAGCAGTTCTTC.

As concerns this clone: At the DNA level, this CDR3 is encoded by other sequences in the same sample as well. The CDR3 is CASSLAQSYEQYF. CDR3 nucleotides: TGCGCCAGCAGCTTGGCACAGTCCTACGAGCAGTACTTC. The chain uses TRBV5-1 and TRBJ2-7; no firm D call. Germline V lookup: CDR1 SGHRS, CDR2 YFSETQ. The CDR3 runs to 13 residues. Trimming shortened V by 0 bases and J by 1 base, and 5 bases separated the two germline ends.

This sequence joins TRBV5-1 and TRBJ2-7; D is ambiguous. The ends were cut back, 4 bases at V and 2 bases at J, with 22 bases in the middle. This CDR3 comprises 17 residues. CDR1 is SGHRS and CDR2 is YFSETQ in the germline V gene. The CDR3 DNA follows: TGCGCCAGCAGCCTTGAGGACGGTTCACCTACTCCCTACGAGCAGTACTTC. Translated: CASSLEDGSPTPYEQYF.

The V and J genes are TRBV7-9 and TRBJ2-1; TRBD2 agrees at 12 bases. The germline V gene encodes CDR1 SEHNR and CDR2 FQNEAQ (reference sequence). V trimming: 5 bases; J trimming: 7 bases; junction bases outside the gene matches: 12. CDR3 size: 17 residues. The CDR3 coding sequence is TGTGCCAGCAGCCCGCGACTAGCGGGAGTGGATGGTAATGAGCAGTTCTTC. Its translation: CASSPRLAGVDGNEQFF.

The V call is TRBV7-2, the J call TRBJ2-5, with TRBD1 as a possible D gene (5 bases). Per germline, CDR1 SGHTA and CDR2 FQGNSA. This CDR3 is built from 10 residues. The V gene lost 5 bases and the J gene lost 10 bases, with 8 bases spanning the gap. CDR3 residues: CASSQGVQYF. CDR3 DNA sequence: TGTGCCAGCAGCCAAGGGGTCCAGTACTTC.